Below, one T cell receptor (beta chain) is given with its context. V lost 0 bases and J lost 3, with 11 bases in between. The CDR3 sequence is 15 residues long. In germline, CDR1 is MNHNY, CDR2 SVGAGI (reference sequence). The data originate from a study of blood T cell repertoires in COVID-19. Study at large: Sample material is recorded as cDNA or gDNA derived from T cells, B-cell-depleted T cells, or PBMCs.

Sequencing used immunoSEQ multiplex PCR; TCRdb keeps in-frame clones, though not all of them. The data contain fewer than 150,000 clones, 70% to 85% of them singletons. This clonotype was sampled from a human donor with acute or convalescent COVID-19. The donor label of this sample is uncertain. J is TRBJ1-2 and V is TRBV6-6; D uncertain. The sample consisted of peripheral blood. This CDR3 is CASSYSRARDYGYTF. As DNA, the CDR3 is TGTGCCAGCAGTTACTCTCGGGCGCGGGACTATGGCTACACCTTC.